The clone carrying this T cell receptor beta chain was counted between two and nine times. What it binds is unknown. Libraries were prepared by immunoSEQ multiplex PCR; TCRdb keeps only in-frame clonotypes and omits some of them. The sample lists fewer than 900,000 clones, more than 80% seen once, with around 1.4% in the top ten. Treatment noted: roughly 18 received Ad26.COV2.S at low or high dose, single or two shots; 5 received placebo; per-sample allocation not given. Sampling took place 63 days after the first vaccine or placebo injection. The sample belongs to a study of Ad26.COV2.S vaccination and SARS-CoV-2 variants. Overall study results and limits: Placebo recipients trailed vaccine recipients in spike-specific TCR breadth.

J was trimmed by 0 bases and V by 5 bases; bases with no gene match: 7. CDR3 length: 15 amino acids. CDR1 is MNHEY, CDR2 SMNVEV, per germline (reference sequence). The TCR was taken from a person between 18 and 60 years old who received the Ad26.COV2.S COVID-19 vaccine or a placebo. The starting material was peripheral blood, obtained in a trial of Ad26.COV2.S vaccine versus placebo. The gene calls are TRBV27 and TRBJ2-7, with TRBD1 matching over 7 bases. CDR3 loop: CASSRQGVSSYEQYF. The CDR3 nucleotides read TGTGCCAGCAGTCGTCAGGGGGTGAGCTCCTACGAGCAGTACTTC.